Following are 19 T cell receptor beta chains from one sample sequenced in a study of T cell responses to AZD1222 COVID-19 vaccine. Profiling relied on immunoSEQ multiplex PCR, and the TCRdb table lists in-frame clones only, not all of them. The sample carries 150,000 to 200,000 clones, 90% recorded once. Specimen: peripheral blood, collected on day 0 of AZD1222 vaccination. The receptor set was obtained from an adult in good health.

V and J are TRBV3-1 (or the pseudogene TRBV3-2) and TRBJ2-7; 8 bases are shared with TRBD2. Germline V gene sequence: CDR1 LGHDT, CDR2 YNNKEL (reference sequence). J lost 6 bases, V lost 4 bases, and 5 bases had no gene match. The CDR3 runs 13 residues. The CDR3 coding sequence is TGTGCCAGCAGCCTCGGGGGGGGGCGCGAGCAGTACTTC. This sequence encodes CASSLGGGREQYF.

The chain recombines TRBV7-2 with TRBJ1-3, with TRBD1 matching over 8 bases. Germline lookup yields CDR1 SGHTA and CDR2 FQGNSA. V dropped 1 base and J dropped 4; count of bases not matched to a gene: 0. The CDR3 is 14 residues long. The CDR3 coding sequence is TGTGCCAGCAGCTTAGACAGGGGGGGAAACACCATATATTTT. The encoded protein is CASSLDRGGNTIYF. Combining the CDR3 with reference TRBV7-2 and TRBJ1-3 gives the whole variable domain GAGVSQSPSNKVTEKGKDVELRCDPISGHTALYWYRQSLGQGLEFLIYFQGNSAPDKSGLPSDRFSAERTGGSVSTLTIQRTQQEDSAVYLCASSLDRGGNTIYFGEGSWLTVV.

V gene TRBV29-1 combines with J gene TRBJ2-3; D perhaps matches TRBD2 (6 bases). V dropped 7 bases and J dropped 2 bases, with 16 bases sitting between them. CDR1 is SQVTM and CDR2 is ANQGSEA in the germline V gene. This CDR3 contains 14 residues. The CDR3 spells CSANPGEHTDTQYF. The CDR3 nucleotides read TGCAGCGCCAACCCGGGGGAACACACAGATACGCAGTATTTT.

The V and J genes are TRBV7-9 and TRBJ1-2; unclear D gene. The CDR3 extends over 16 amino acids. In germline, CDR1 is SEHNR, CDR2 FQNEAQ (reference sequence). V dropped 0 bases and J dropped 2 bases, with 13 bases sitting between them. The CDR3 reads CASSLAGGGGNYGYTF. The CDR3, as DNA: TGTGCCAGCAGCTTAGCAGGTGGTGGAGGGAACTATGGCTACACCTTC.

This clone was picked up a small number of times. The rearrangement joins TRBV5-6 to TRBJ2-2; D uncertain. Trimming left V 2 bases short and J 6 bases short, with 14 bases between. The CDR3 length is 15 residues. Germline lookup yields CDR1 SGHDT and CDR2 YYEEEE. The CDR3 sequence: CASSFLQSLSGELFF. The CDR3 DNA reads TGTGCCAGCAGCTTCTTACAGTCCTTGTCCGGGGAGCTGTTTTTT.

With respect to this clone: This sample also contains other DNA sequences that code for the same CDR3. The V gene is TRBV12-5, the J gene TRBJ1-3; D is uncertain. The V and J ends lost 1 base and 2 bases respectively, with 3 bases between them. The CDR3 totals 13 residues. Germline CDR1 is LGHNT and CDR2 is FRNRAP. The CDR3 sequence: CASGLGTGNTIYF. In nucleotides, the CDR3 is TGTGCTAGTGGTTTGGGAACTGGAAACACCATATATTTT.

The rearrangement joins TRBV4-3 to TRBJ2-7; a possible D gene is TRBD1 (6 bases). With 0 bases removed from V and 2 bases from J, the gap between germline ends came to 11 bases. The CDR3 extends over 15 amino acids. The V gene's germline CDR1 is LGHNA and CDR2 YSLEER. CDR3 in DNA: TGCGCCAGCAGCCAAGAGGACAGCACAGCCTACGAGCAGTACTTC. Amino acids: CASSQEDSTAYEQYF.

The chain uses TRBV6-6 and TRBJ2-5; TRBD2 aligns across 7 bases. J lost 4 bases, V lost 10 bases, and 3 bases had no gene match. Germline CDR1 and CDR2: MNHNY and SVGAGI (reference sequence). The CDR3 contains 11 residues. As DNA, the CDR3 is TGTGCCACCTCGGGGGGAGAGACCCAGTACTTC. Encoded protein: CATSGGETQYF.

This chain uses TRBV19 with TRBJ2-3; 13 nucleotides match TRBD2. Looked up from germline, CDR1 is LNHDA and CDR2 is SQIVND (reference sequence). The CDR3 consists of 15 residues. After removal of 6 bases from V and 7 bases from J, the junction contained 7 bases not matched to a gene. DNA for the CDR3: TGTGCCAGTAGGTCCGGGACTAGCGGGGATTATACGCAGTATTTT. Amino acid sequence: CASRSGTSGDYTQYF. Full variable domain (rest looked up from reference TRBV19 and TRBJ2-3): DGGITQSPKYLFRKEGQNVTLSCEQNLNHDAMYWYRQDPGQGLRLIYYSQIVNDFQKGDIAEGYSVSREKKESFPLTVTSAQKNPTAFYLCASRSGTSGDYTQYFGPGTRLTVL.

Written as DNA, the CDR3 is TGTGCCAGCAGCCCCCGGGAAGTACGAGGTTCACCCCTCCACTTT. Its protein product is CASSPREVRGSPLHF. This chain joins TRBV9 and TRBJ1-6, with unresolved D. This CDR3 contains 15 residues. Per germline, CDR1 SGDLS and CDR2 YYNGEE. Trimming took off 4 bases at V and 9 bases at J, with 17 bases between the two ends.

This chain joins TRBV7-6 and TRBJ1-3; D call uncertain. Trimming shortened V by 5 bases and J by 0 bases, and 14 bases separated the two germline ends. CDR1 and CDR2 from the germline V gene are SGHVS and FNYEAQ. The CDR3 length is 16 residues. CDR3 nucleotide sequence: TGTGCCAGCAGCGCGGACTCCATCAGCTCTGGAAACACCATATATTTT. It encodes CASSADSISSGNTIYF.

The chain employs TRBV24-1 and TRBJ1-6; D ambiguous. Germline CDR1 reads KGHDR; CDR2 reads SFDVKD. The V and J ends lost 3 bases and 0 bases respectively, with 11 bases between them. This CDR3 comprises 17 residues. CDR3 protein: CATSDNMTSSYNSPLHF. The CDR3, as DNA: TGTGCCACCAGTGATAACATGACTAGCTCCTATAATTCACCCCTCCACTTT.

The rearrangement uses TRBV9 and TRBJ2-5; TRBD2 is a possible D gene (5 bases). The CDR3 covers 16 residues. CDR1 is SGDLS and CDR2 is YYNGEE in the germline V gene. The V and J ends lost 0 bases and 9 bases respectively, with 21 bases between them. CDR3: CASSVAARTENGAQYF. DNA of the CDR3: TGTGCCAGCAGCGTAGCTGCCCGGACTGAAAATGGGGCCCAGTACTTC.

The V and J genes are TRBV24-1 and TRBJ1-4; D is unclear. Germline CDR1 and CDR2: KGHDR and SFDVKD. This CDR3 contains 15 residues. V lost 1 base and J lost 8, with 13 bases in between. The CDR3 DNA follows: TGTGCCACCAGTGATTTTCGGGGATCAGGCGAAAAACTGTTTTTT. It translates to CATSDFRGSGEKLFF.

A single count supports this clone. The J gene is TRBJ1-2, the V gene TRBV11-2; no clear D. Trimming took off 0 bases at V and 2 bases at J, with 10 bases between the two ends. There are 15 residues in the CDR3. CDR1 is SGHAT, CDR2 FQNNGV, per germline. This CDR3 reads CASSLDRATNYGYTF. DNA of the CDR3: TGTGCCAGCAGCTTAGATCGGGCGACAAACTATGGCTACACCTTC. Together with reference TRBV11-2 and TRBJ1-2, the CDR3 gives the full variable domain: EAGVAQSPRYKIIEKRQSVAFWCNPISGHATLYWYQQILGQGPKLLIQFQNNGVVDDSQLPKDRFSAERLKGVDSTLKIQPAKLEDSAVYLCASSLDRATNYGYTFGSGTRLTVV.

The chain has TRBV9 and TRBJ1-2, with 10 bases that match TRBD1. V dropped 3 bases and J dropped 4; count of bases not matched to a gene: 9. The CDR3 runs to 16 residues. In germline, CDR1 is SGDLS, CDR2 YYNGEE. CDR3 protein: CASSAHPDRGAYGYTF. The CDR3 DNA sequence: TGTGCCAGCAGCGCACACCCGGACAGGGGGGCCTATGGCTACACCTTC.

This clone came up once. CDR3 region: CASSTESRTSGGTGFTDTQYF. In nucleotides, the CDR3 is TGTGCCAGCAGTACCGAGTCCCGGACTAGCGGGGGGACAGGATTCACAGATACGCAGTATTTT. V usage is TRBV6-2 or TRBV6-3 and J usage is TRBJ2-3, with TRBD2 identical over 14 bases. J was trimmed by 2 bases and V by 5 bases; bases with no gene match: 18. CDR1 and CDR2 from the germline V gene are MNHEY and SVGEGT. The CDR3 contains 21 residues.

This chain connects TRBV21-1 to TRBJ2-7. TRBV21-1 constitutes a pseudogene. The length of the CDR3 is 18 residues. The CDR3 here is CASSKRGLGGPLAYEQYF. The CDR3 DNA reads TGTGCCAGCAGCAAAAGGGGCTTGGGGGGCCCTCTGGCCTACGAGCAGTACTTC.

The gene calls are TRBV24-1 and TRBJ2-7; 7 bases line up with TRBD1. V dropped 0 bases and J dropped 2; count of bases not matched to a gene: 3. Germline V gene data show CDR1 as KGHDR and CDR2 as SFDVKD. CDR3 size: 15 residues. CDR3 DNA: TGTGCCACCAGTGATTTGCGTAGGGGGCCCTACGAGCAGTACTTC. Protein sequence: CATSDLRRGPYEQYF.